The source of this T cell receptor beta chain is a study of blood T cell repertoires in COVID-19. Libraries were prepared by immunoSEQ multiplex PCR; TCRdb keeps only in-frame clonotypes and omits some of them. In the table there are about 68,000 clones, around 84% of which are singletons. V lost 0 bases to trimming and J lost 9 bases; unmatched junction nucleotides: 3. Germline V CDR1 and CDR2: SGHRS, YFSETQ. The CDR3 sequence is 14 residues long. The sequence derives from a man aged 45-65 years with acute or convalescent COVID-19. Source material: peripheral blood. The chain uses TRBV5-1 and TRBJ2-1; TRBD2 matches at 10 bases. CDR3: CASSLDGTSVEQFF. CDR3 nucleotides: TGCGCCAGCAGCTTGGACGGGACTAGCGTTGAGCAGTTCTTC.